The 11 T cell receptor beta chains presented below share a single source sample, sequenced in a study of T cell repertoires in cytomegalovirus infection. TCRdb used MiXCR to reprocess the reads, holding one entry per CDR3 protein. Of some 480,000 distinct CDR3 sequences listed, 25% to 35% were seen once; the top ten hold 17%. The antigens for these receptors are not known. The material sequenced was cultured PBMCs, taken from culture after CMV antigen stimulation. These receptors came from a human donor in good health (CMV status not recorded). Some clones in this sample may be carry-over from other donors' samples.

The CDR3 spells CASSQGGGYNGYTF. CDR3 nucleotides: TGTGCCAGCAGCCAAGGCGGGGGTTACAATGGCTACACCTTC. The gene calls are TRBV4-2 and TRBJ1-2; tentatively, D is TRBD1 (5 bases). Trimming shortened V by 1 base and J by 6 bases, and 12 bases separated the two germline ends. Germline values: CDR1 LGHNA, CDR2 YNFKEQ. This CDR3 contains 14 residues.

The CDR3 sequence is CASSYGNTIYF. The CDR3 DNA sequence: TGTGCCAGCAGCTATGGAAACACCATATATTTT. V is TRBV12-3 or TRBV12-4 and J is TRBJ1-3; D is uncertain. Trimming shortened V by 6 bases and J by 3 bases, and 3 bases separated the two germline ends. The CDR3 spans 11 residues.

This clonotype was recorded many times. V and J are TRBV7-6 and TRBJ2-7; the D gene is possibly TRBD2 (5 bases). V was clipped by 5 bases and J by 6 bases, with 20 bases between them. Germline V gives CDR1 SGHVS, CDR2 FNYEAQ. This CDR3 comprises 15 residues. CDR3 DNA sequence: TGTGCCAGCAGCCCCACGGCCGGGATTAAGTCCGAGCAGTACTTC. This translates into CASSPTAGIKSEQYF.

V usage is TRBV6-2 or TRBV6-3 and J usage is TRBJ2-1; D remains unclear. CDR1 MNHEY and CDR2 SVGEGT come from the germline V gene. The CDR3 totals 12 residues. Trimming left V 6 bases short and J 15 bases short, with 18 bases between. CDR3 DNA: TGTGCCAGCAGCCCTGAAGTTGGCCGAGGGTTCTTC. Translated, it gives CASSPEVGRGFF.

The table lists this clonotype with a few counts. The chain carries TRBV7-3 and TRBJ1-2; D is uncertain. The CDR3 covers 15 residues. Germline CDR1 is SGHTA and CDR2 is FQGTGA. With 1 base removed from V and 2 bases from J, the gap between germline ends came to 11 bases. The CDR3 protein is CASSLNGVSNYGYTF. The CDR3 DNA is TGTGCCAGCAGCTTAAACGGTGTCAGCAACTATGGCTACACCTTC.

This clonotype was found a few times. The CDR3 DNA sequence: TGTGCCACCAGCAGACTAGACGAGCAGTACTTC. Its translation: CATSRLDEQYF. The chain couples TRBV15 to TRBJ2-7; D is undetermined. The V end lost 2 bases, the J end lost 5 bases, and 4 bases lay between the germline ends. The germline CDR1 and CDR2 sequences are LNHNV and YYDKDF (reference sequence). This CDR3 has 11 residues.

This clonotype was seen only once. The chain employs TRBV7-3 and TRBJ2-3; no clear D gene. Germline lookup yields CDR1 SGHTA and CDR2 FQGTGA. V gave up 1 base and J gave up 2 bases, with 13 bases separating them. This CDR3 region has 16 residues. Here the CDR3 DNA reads TGTGCCAGCAGCTTAAAGCGAGTCTCTATCACAGATACGCAGTATTTT. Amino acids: CASSLKRVSITDTQYF. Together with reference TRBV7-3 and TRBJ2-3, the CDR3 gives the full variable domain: GAGVSQTPSNKVTEKGKYVELRCDPISGHTALYWYRQSLGQGPEFLIYFQGTGAADDSGLPNDRFFAVRPEGSVSTLKIQRTERGDSAVYLCASSLKRVSITDTQYFGPGTRLTVL.

The CDR3 bases are TGTGCCAGCAGCCGATCTTCCGGGACGGGGAATCAGCCCCAGCATTTT. Amino acids: CASSRSSGTGNQPQHF. This chain uses TRBV11-2 with TRBJ1-5; tentatively, D is TRBD1 (5 bases). The CDR3 is 16 residues long. V lost 5 bases and J lost 4, with 18 bases in between. Germline-derived CDR1 and CDR2 are SGHAT and FQNNGV.

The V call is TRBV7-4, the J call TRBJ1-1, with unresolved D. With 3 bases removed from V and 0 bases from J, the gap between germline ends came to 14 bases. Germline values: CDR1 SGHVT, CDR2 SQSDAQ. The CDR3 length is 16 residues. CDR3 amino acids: CASSFDTRFMNTEAFF. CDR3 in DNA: TGTGCCAGCAGCTTTGATACTAGATTCATGAACACTGAAGCTTTCTTT.

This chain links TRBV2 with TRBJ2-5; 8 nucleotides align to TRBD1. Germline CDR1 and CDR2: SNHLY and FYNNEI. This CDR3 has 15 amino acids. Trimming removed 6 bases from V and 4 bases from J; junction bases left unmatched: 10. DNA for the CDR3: TGTGCCAGCAGATTGACTGGACAGGGTGGAGAGACCCAGTACTTC. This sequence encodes CASRLTGQGGETQYF. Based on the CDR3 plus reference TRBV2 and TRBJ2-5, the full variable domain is EPEVTQTPSHQVTQMGQEVILRCVPISNHLYFYWYRQILGQKVEFLVSFYNNEISEKSEIFDDQFSVERPDGSNFTLKIRSTKLEDSAMYFCASRLTGQGGETQYFGPGTRLLVL.

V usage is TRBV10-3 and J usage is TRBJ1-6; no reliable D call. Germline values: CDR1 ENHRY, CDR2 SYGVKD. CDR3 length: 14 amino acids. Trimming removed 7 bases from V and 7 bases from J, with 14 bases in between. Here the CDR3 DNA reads TGTGCCATCACAATGGAATTGGGCAATTCACCCCTCCACTTT. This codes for CAITMELGNSPLHF.